This T cell receptor beta chain came from a study of T cell repertoires in cytomegalovirus infection. Study context: From public TCR beta signatures came an indication of both CMV infection and matching HLA type. Study outcomes and limitations: Cumulative public TCR beta family frequency identified carriers of CMV plus the relevant HLA. Clonotypes of TCR beta that were HLA-C-restricted and CMV-specific dominated the ex vivo response.

Germline V gene lookup returns CDR1 LGHNA and CDR2 YNFKEQ. V was shortened by 1 base and J by 4 bases, with 14 bases between the two germline ends. CDR3 length equals 15 residues. With regard to this clonotype: Antigen specificity is unknown.

TCRdb re-analysed the reads in MiXCR, keeping a single row per CDR3 protein. The table lists about 440,000 distinct CDR3 sequences, under 40% of them singletons. The sample was PBMCs. This chain links TRBV4-2 with TRBJ2-7; tentatively, D is TRBD2 (6 bases). The receptor comes from a human donor in good health (CMV status not recorded). Some clones in this sample may be carry-over from other donors' samples. The CDR3 nucleotides read TGTGCCAGCAGCCAAGGATTTGCAGGAGGGTACGAGCAGTACTTC. Amino acid sequence: CASSQGFAGGYEQYF.